This T cell receptor beta chain was profiled in a study of blood T cell repertoires in COVID-19. Assay: immunoSEQ multiplex PCR; the TCRdb copy retains only in-frame clones and omits some. The sample comprises roughly 120,000 clones, roughly four fifths of which are singletons, and about 15% rests with the top ten. This receptor was taken from a woman in her sixties with acute or convalescent COVID-19. Sequencing was done on a sample of peripheral blood.

CDR3 in amino acids: CSAKQGAGQPQHF. DNA for the CDR3: TGCAGCGCAAAACAGGGGGCAGGACAGCCCCAGCATTTT. V and J are TRBV29-1 and TRBJ1-5, with TRBD1 matching over 9 bases. Germline CDR1 is SQVTM and CDR2 is ANQGSEA. CDR3 size: 13 residues. J lost 7 bases, V lost 7 bases, and 8 bases had no gene match. Full variable domain (outside the CDR3, taken from reference TRBV29-1 and TRBJ1-5): SAVISQKPSRDICQRGTSLTIQCQVDSQVTMMFWYRQQPGQSLTLIATANQGSEATYESGFVIDKFPISRPNLTFSTLTVSNMSPEDSSIYLCSAKQGAGQPQHFGDGTRLSIL.